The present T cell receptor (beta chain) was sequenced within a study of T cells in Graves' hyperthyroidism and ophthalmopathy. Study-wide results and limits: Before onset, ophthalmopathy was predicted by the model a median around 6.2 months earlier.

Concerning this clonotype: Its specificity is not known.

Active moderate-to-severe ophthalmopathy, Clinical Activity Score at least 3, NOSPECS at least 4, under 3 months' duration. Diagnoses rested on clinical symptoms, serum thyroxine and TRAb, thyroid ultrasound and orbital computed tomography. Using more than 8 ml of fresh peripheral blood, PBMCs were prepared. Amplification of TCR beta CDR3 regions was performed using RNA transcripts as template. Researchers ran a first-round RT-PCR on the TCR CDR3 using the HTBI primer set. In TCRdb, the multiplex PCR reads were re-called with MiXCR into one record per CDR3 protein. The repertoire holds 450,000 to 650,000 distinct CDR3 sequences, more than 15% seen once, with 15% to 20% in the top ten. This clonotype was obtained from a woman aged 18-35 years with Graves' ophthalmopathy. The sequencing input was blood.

CDR3 DNA: TGCGCCAGCAGCCCCGGGGATGGGAGCTCGAATGAGCAGTTCTTC. It translates to CASSPGDGSSNEQFF. The genes are TRBV5-1 and TRBJ2-1; the D gene is possibly TRBD2 (5 bases). In germline, CDR1 is SGHRS, CDR2 YFSETQ. The CDR3 spans 15 residues. V was trimmed by 4 bases and J by 7 bases, leaving 18 bases between them.